Given below is one T cell receptor beta chain in context. The specificity of this receptor is unknown. No base quality values were provided; no much bigger clone lies one nucleotide off. The data derive from a study of T cell responses to AZD1222 COVID-19 vaccine (dated by TCRdb to the early 2020s). Regarding the complete study: Because spike-specific TCR depth and breadth did not differ between the two schedules, AZD1222 recipients who got a second dose at roughly 4 weeks were pooled with those who got a second dose at roughly 12 weeks. Trial participants were enrolled by age into subgroups of 18-55, 56-69 and 70-plus years, and approximately 150, 30 and 60 TCR-sequenced participants, respectively, were included in these subgroups. TCR sequencing was performed for some 250 trial participants, of whom some 200 were given two doses of AZD1222 and 26 were given two doses of MenACWY control vaccine. Summary of the overall study and its limitations: Conclusions about previously exposed vaccinees were limited because only 6 or 7 AZD1222 recipients were SARS-CoV-2 seropositive at baseline. No day 14 peak-response samples were available, so repertoires were characterized only after the peak T cell response. Participants were mostly white British and included more females than males, and it was suggested by the authors that clonal diversity may have been underestimated. A significant rise in spike-specific TCR breadth and depth was observed after two AZD1222 doses relative to day 0 and relative to MenACWY recipients. Reportedly, almost half of the unique spike-specific TCRs recognized epitopes lying outside the regions that are mutated in the B.1.351 and B.1.1.7 variants. The vaccine-associated CD4 TCRs covered the entire spike protein, and the dominant responses fell in regions 160-218 and 743-854. In the small 56-69-year group, the increase in depth fell short of significance, most likely because of low power.

The label giving this sample's time point can be read as: baseline before first vaccination. The vaccinee samples were drawn from two UK trials, COV001 and COV002, one of which was a single-blind randomized controlled phase 2/3 trial testing AZD1222 (ChAdOx1 nCoV-19) in healthy adults. For TCRbeta chain sequencing, PBMC samples were collected from trial participants at day 0 and at day 28 after the second dose. The CDR3 measures 15 amino acids from cysteine to phenylalanine. The entry retains the CDR3 DNA only, 45 bases that are in frame from base 1. V ends up 4 bases short and J 0 bases short, with an unmatched junction base count of 2. The germline V gene gives CDR1 as SGHRS and CDR2 as YFSETQ. The CDR3 regions of human TCRbeta chains were subjected to immunosequencing. Per the authors' processing: TCRs in the repertoires were compared against a reference library of SARS-CoV-2-specific TCRs that had been generated with the MIRA antigen-specificity platform. Breadth was defined as the fraction of unique TCRs that were SARS-CoV-2-associated, and depth was defined as the fraction of total T cells that were SARS-CoV-2-associated. Using the MIRA data, every spike-specific TCR was mapped to the spike region that the TCR reacted to and assigned to either a CD4 or a CD8 class. Log10-transformed breadth and depth values were compared by one-way ANOVA with Sidak's multiple comparisons tests. Drawn from immuneACCESS, this table holds only the in-frame rearrangements with V and J called that TCRdb kept. Clones are partly lost; checked studies trace under half to an unresolved V gene and leave the rest unexplained. V and J calls and clone size are those listed in that table; D and trimming were worked out from the DNA. This sample is represented by 100,000 to 150,000 clones; about 87% of them were singletons. The ten largest clonotypes hold 4% to 5.5% of the sample.

This chain is built from TRBV5-1 and TRBJ2-7, and 12 junction bases match TRBD2. The receptor comes from an adult in good health. The sample consisted of peripheral blood, taken on day 0 of AZD1222 vaccination. The CDR3 region: CASSQTSGSSYEQYF. The bases are TGCGCCAGCAGCCAGACTAGCGGGAGCTCCTACGAGCAGTACTTC.